The rows below give T cell receptor beta chains drawn from one sample of a study of cytomegalovirus exposure and HLA in healthy donors. Measured with immunoSEQ multiplex PCR; TCRdb has only the in-frame clones, and not every one. The table shows about 220,000 clones, with about 81% occurring only once. Sequences were obtained from PBMCs. These receptors were taken from a man in his forties in good health and CMV-seropositive. CDR3s include the opening cysteine and the closing phenylalanine or tryptophan. A D gene is named only where the DNA matches it firmly. Some rows mark clone size as missing; the rest say once, few, many or name a class of expanded clone.

d_gene	v_gene	j_gene	abundance	CDR3nt	CDR3aa
TRBD1	TRBV14	TRBJ1-1	NA	TGTGCCAGCAGCCAAGACAGACAGGGGATTGGGACTGAAGCTTTCTTT	CASSQDRQGIGTEAFF
NA	TRBV19	TRBJ1-5	once	TGTGCCAGTAGCATGGCCTATCAGCCCCAGCATTTT	CASSMAYQPQHF
TRBD2	TRBV15	TRBJ2-5	NA	TGTGCCACCAGCAGAGATCCTAGCGGGGAAGAGACCCAGTACTTC	CATSRDPSGEETQYF
NA	TRBV19	TRBJ2-7	NA	TGTGCCAGTAGTATAGCAGGACAGTACGAGCAGTACTTC	CASSIAGQYEQYF
TRBD2	TRBV2	TRBJ2-2	NA	TGTGCCAGTCGGACTAGCCCCACCGGGGAGCTGTTTTTT	CASRTSPTGELFF
NA	TRBV27	TRBJ2-1	NA	TGTGCCAGCAGTTTACGGTCCTACAATGAGCAGTTCTTC	CASSLRSYNEQFF
NA	TRBV30	TRBJ2-3	once	TGTGCCTGCCAAGGGGCCTCTAGCACAGATACGCAGTATTTT	CACQGASSTDTQYF
TRBD2	TRBV5-6	TRBJ2-3	NA	TGTGCCAGCCCCCGAGGGACTAGCTTGGCAGATACGCAGTATTTT	CASPRGTSLADTQYF
TRBD1	TRBV12-5	TRBJ1-1	NA	TGTGCTAGTGGTTTGCAGGGGGTGGCTGAAGCTTTCTTT	CASGLQGVAEAFF
NA	TRBV6-5	TRBJ1-2	NA	TGTGCCAGCATCGAGCGGGGGGCTAGGGGCTACACCTTC	CASIERGARGYTF
NA	TRBV5-6	TRBJ1-1	few	TGTGCCAGCAGCTTGGCCCGGGGGGGAGCTTTCTTT	CASSLARGGAFF